A single sample gave rise to the 27 T cell receptor beta chains below, sequenced in a study of T-cell reconstitution after alpha-beta-depleted transplantation in children. As it was prepared, the TCRbeta library received unique molecular identifiers. TCRdb re-derived calls from the PCR reads in MiXCR, one entry per CDR3 protein. Of roughly 300,000 distinct CDR3 sequences listed, 9.9% are singletons. The sample here was PBMCs from the stem cell graft donor, taken from the stem cell graft. The source of these receptors is a human donor who donated a stem cell graft to a child with SCID.

The chain joins TRBV7-6 to TRBJ2-3; TRBD2 matches 8 bases. The CDR3 is 18 residues long. The germline gives CDR1 SGHVS, CDR2 FNYEAQ. V lost 0 bases to trimming and J lost 0 bases; unmatched junction nucleotides: 8. The chain's CDR3 is CASSLAGTRRFSTDTQYF. The CDR3 DNA sequence: TGTGCCAGCAGCTTAGCGGGGACTAGGAGATTTAGCACAGATACGCAGTATTTT.

This clonotype occurred a few times. The chain links TRBV2 to TRBJ1-2, with D perhaps matching TRBD1 (5 bases). Germline CDR1 and CDR2: SNHLY and FYNNEI. V was trimmed by 7 bases and J by 1 base, leaving 13 bases between them. CDR3 length: 14 amino acids. The CDR3 DNA is TGTGCCAGCAACACGGGGGAGGGTAACTATGGCTACACCTTC. This gives the protein CASNTGEGNYGYTF. Full variable domain (rest looked up from reference TRBV2 and TRBJ1-2): EPEVTQTPSHQVTQMGQEVILRCVPISNHLYFYWYRQILGQKVEFLVSFYNNEISEKSEIFDDQFSVERPDGSNFTLKIRSTKLEDSAMYFCASNTGEGNYGYTFGSGTRLTVV.

The J gene is TRBJ2-1, the V gene TRBV10-3; D not resolved. This CDR3 spans 14 amino acids. Per the germline V gene, CDR1 is ENHRY and CDR2 is SYGVKD. The V and J ends lost 4 bases and 1 base respectively, with 8 bases between them. This chain's CDR3 is CAISAEESYNEQFF. The CDR3 DNA reads TGTGCCATCAGTGCTGAGGAATCCTACAATGAGCAGTTCTTC.

This clonotype was seen more than once but under ten times. V usage is TRBV28 and J usage is TRBJ2-7; no firm D call. Germline CDR1 and CDR2: MDHEN and SYDVKM. The V end lost 3 bases, the J end lost 4 bases, and 7 bases lay between the germline ends. The CDR3 spans 12 residues. The DNA for the CDR3 is TGTGCCAGCAGTTTCCCCCCTTACGAGCAGTACTTC. It translates to CASSFPPYEQYF.

This chain links TRBV14 with TRBJ2-7; 13 bases agree with TRBD2. V lost 0 bases, J lost 7 bases, and 9 bases stayed unmatched. The CDR3 contains 17 residues. CDR1 is SGHDN, CDR2 FVKESK, per germline. The CDR3 here is CASSQDNRLAGGSEQYF. CDR3 DNA: TGTGCCAGCAGCCAAGATAATCGACTAGCGGGGGGATCGGAGCAGTACTTC.

This clonotype showed up just a few times. This sequence joins TRBV2 and TRBJ1-6; D gene uncertain. Trimming removed 4 bases from V and 0 bases from J, with 13 bases in between. Germline V gives CDR1 SNHLY, CDR2 FYNNEI. The CDR3 extends over 17 amino acids. The DNA of the CDR3 is TGTGCCAGCAGTGGGGGTTCCGGCAGCTCCTATAATTCACCCCTCCACTTT. Its protein product is CASSGGSGSSYNSPLHF.

This clonotype was recorded a few times. The chain links TRBV2 to TRBJ2-5, with 7 bases identical to TRBD1. The CDR3 runs 12 residues. V shed 6 bases and J 3 bases; nucleotides not matched to a gene: 1. Germline V gives CDR1 SNHLY, CDR2 FYNNEI. CDR3 region: CASSGQEETQYF. In DNA form, the CDR3 reads TGTGCCAGCAGCGGACAGGAAGAGACCCAGTACTTC.

The V gene is TRBV5-1, the J gene TRBJ2-7, with D tentatively TRBD2 (6 bases). The V gene's germline CDR1 is SGHRS and CDR2 YFSETQ. The CDR3 runs 15 residues. Trimming stripped 0 bases from V and 8 bases from J, with 18 bases between. CDR3 DNA sequence: TGCGCCAGCAGCTTGGAGGTCAGCCGTGGAGGGAAGCAGTACTTC. Its translation is CASSLEVSRGGKQYF.

The genes are TRBV12-3 or TRBV12-4 and TRBJ2-3; TRBD2 aligns across 9 bases. V shed 3 bases, J shed 6 bases, and the junction held 13 bases outside the gene matches. This CDR3 spans 17 amino acids. The DNA for the CDR3 is TGTGCCAGCAGTTTCCCAGCGGGGGGCCCCCCCACGGATACGCAGTATTTT. Amino acid sequence: CASSFPAGGPPTDTQYF.

This clonotype was seen at least ten times. One end of the junction is discordant with germline, which a read error may explain. The chain recombines TRBV29-1 with TRBJ2-1; D is ambiguous. This CDR3 is 11 amino acids long. CDR1 SQVTM and CDR2 ANQGSEA come from the germline V gene. The CDR3 spells CSVRRASGVLF. CDR3 sequence (DNA): TGCAGCGTTCGTCGCGCGAGTGGGGTCCTTTTC.

Only a few counts were recorded for this clonotype. J is TRBJ1-5 and V is TRBV24-1, with 7 bases fitting TRBD1. V lost 12 bases, J lost 7 bases, and 11 bases stayed unmatched. There are 13 residues in the CDR3. Looked up from germline, CDR1 is KGHDR and CDR2 is SFDVKD. DNA for the CDR3: TGTGCCTCACCAGACAGGGAATACCAGCCCCAGCATTTT. This encodes CASPDREYQPQHF.

This clonotype has just a few counts. The gene calls are TRBV5-1 and TRBJ2-5; a possible D gene is TRBD1 (6 bases). CDR3 length equals 15 residues. Germline CDR1 reads SGHRS; CDR2 reads YFSETQ. The V end was cut by 0 bases, the J end by 3 bases, with 12 bases between. CDR3 amino acids: CASSLGDKGEETQYF. The CDR3 DNA is TGCGCCAGCAGCTTGGGGGACAAGGGGGAAGAGACCCAGTACTTC.

This clonotype was seen many times. J is TRBJ2-1 and V is TRBV7-2; D not resolved. This CDR3 comprises 12 residues. The germline V gene encodes CDR1 SGHTA and CDR2 FQGNSA. V lost 6 bases and J lost 5, with 8 bases in between. Here the CDR3 DNA reads TGTGCCAGCAGTCCTAACCACAATGAGCAGTTCTTC. This encodes CASSPNHNEQFF.

A single count supports this clonotype. This chain uses TRBV5-1 with TRBJ2-1; TRBD2 agrees at 8 bases. CDR1 and CDR2 (germline): SGHRS, YFSETQ. Germline trimming cut 3 bases from V and 3 bases from J; bases unmatched to any gene: 8. The CDR3 runs 16 residues. CDR3 region: CASSSRGAGDYNEQFF. The CDR3 coding sequence is TGCGCCAGCAGCTCCCGAGGAGCGGGGGACTACAATGAGCAGTTCTTC.

The genes are TRBV3-1 and TRBJ2-3; 10 bases are a match to TRBD2. Trimming removed 0 bases from V and 5 bases from J; junction bases left unmatched: 5. Germline lookup yields CDR1 LGHDT and CDR2 YNNKEL (reference sequence). The CDR3 runs to 16 residues. Here the CDR3 DNA reads TGTGCCAGCAGCCAAGATTTAGCGGGGGGTGGAGATACGCAGTATTTT. It is translated as CASSQDLAGGGDTQYF.

The chain recombines TRBV7-8 with TRBJ1-1; D is ambiguous. CDR1 and CDR2 from the germline V gene are SGHVS and FQNEAQ. Deletions cut 0 bases from V and 7 bases from J, with 9 bases between. The length of the CDR3 is 13 residues. DNA of the CDR3: TGTGCCAGCAGCTTAGCTGGACTGCATGAAGCTTTCTTT. Its protein is CASSLAGLHEAFF. Supplemented by reference TRBV7-8 and TRBJ1-1, the full variable domain reads GAGVSQSPRYKVAKRGQDVALRCDPISGHVSLFWYQQALGQGPEFLTYFQNEAQLDKSGLPSDRFFAERPEGSVSTLKIQRTQQEDSAVYLCASSLAGLHEAFFGQGTRLTVV.

Only a few counts were recorded for this clonotype. V gene TRBV7-9 combines with J gene TRBJ2-2, with 8 bases that match TRBD2. The germline CDR1 and CDR2 sequences are SEHNR and FQNEAQ (reference sequence). V shed 5 bases, J shed 5 bases, and the junction held 10 bases outside the gene matches. CDR3 length: 16 residues. The CDR3 bases are TGTGCCAGCAGCCCCCCGGGTAGCGGGGCGACCGGGGAGCTGTTTTTT. Its translation is CASSPPGSGATGELFF. Full variable domain (remainder filled in from reference TRBV7-9 and TRBJ2-2): DTGVSQNPRHKITKRGQNVTFRCDPISEHNRLYWYRQTLGQGPEFLTYFQNEAQLEKSRLLSDRFSAERPKGSFSTLEIQRTEQGDSAMYLCASSPPGSGATGELFFGEGSRLTVL.

This clonotype turned up a few times. The genes are TRBV25-1 and TRBJ2-5, with a possible D match to TRBD2 (7 bases). The V end lost 0 bases, the J end lost 7 bases, and 18 bases lay between the germline ends. The germline V gene has CDR1 MGHDK and CDR2 SYGVNS. This CDR3 is built from 16 residues. The CDR3: CASSEYRGGQGRTQYF. CDR3 DNA sequence: TGTGCCAGCAGTGAATATAGGGGGGGCCAGGGTCGGACCCAGTACTTC.

The chain employs TRBV6-2 or TRBV6-3 and TRBJ2-3; 10 bases fit TRBD1. The CDR3 extends over 13 amino acids. CDR1 and CDR2 (germline): MNHEY, SVGEGT. The trim removed 10 bases at V and 4 bases at J, leaving 5 bases unmatched. The CDR3 loop is CAIDRGRADTQYF. DNA for the CDR3: TGTGCCATAGACAGGGGGCGAGCAGATACGCAGTATTTT.

This clonotype was observed at least ten times. The chain recombines TRBV2 with TRBJ2-2; D possibly corresponds to TRBD1 (5 bases). The CDR3 consists of 13 residues. The germline V gene encodes CDR1 SNHLY and CDR2 FYNNEI. Trimming took 6 bases from V and 5 from J, leaving 10 bases between them. The CDR3 spells CASRLGDTGELFF. The CDR3, as DNA: TGTGCCAGCAGATTAGGGGATACCGGGGAGCTGTTTTTT.

This clonotype was observed a few times. V gene TRBV5-1 combines with J gene TRBJ1-1; no definite D call. Deletions cut 0 bases from V and 0 bases from J, with 9 bases between. The CDR3 has 15 residues. CDR1 and CDR2 from the germline V gene are SGHRS and YFSETQ. For the CDR3, the DNA is TGCGCCAGCAGCTTGGGTGCTACAGTGAACACTGAAGCTTTCTTT. It encodes CASSLGATVNTEAFF.

This clonotype was observed many times. The genes are TRBV12-3 or TRBV12-4 and TRBJ2-5; unclear D gene. Trimming pared 3 bases from V and 2 bases from J, leaving 7 bases between. The CDR3 runs 13 residues. The CDR3 nucleotides are TGTGCCAGCAGTTTTACACTACAAGAGACCCAGTACTTC. Its translation: CASSFTLQETQYF.

The chain combines TRBV3-1 with TRBJ1-2; tentatively, D is TRBD1 (6 bases). The CDR3 consists of 16 residues. The germline V gene encodes CDR1 LGHDT and CDR2 YNNKEL (reference sequence). V lost 4 bases to trimming and J lost 1 base, with 16 bases between them. In DNA form, the CDR3 reads TGTGCCAGCAGCCCAGGACAGTTAGACCATAACTATGGCTACACCTTC. As protein: CASSPGQLDHNYGYTF.

This clonotype was seen repeatedly, ten times or more. The CDR3, as DNA: TGTGCCAGTAGTCCCGAGCGCGGACACAATGAGCAGTTCTTC. Its protein product is CASSPERGHNEQFF. V usage is TRBV19 and J usage is TRBJ2-1; D is uncertain. Germline CDR1 reads LNHDA; CDR2 reads SQIVND (reference sequence). Trimming shortened V by 5 bases and J by 5 bases, and 13 bases separated the two germline ends. The CDR3 loop spans 14 amino acids.

This clonotype was counted between two and nine times. The chain uses TRBV25-1 and TRBJ1-3; no reliable D call. Germline CDR1 is MGHDK and CDR2 is SYGVNS. The CDR3 runs 15 residues. V lost 3 bases, J lost 0 bases, and 9 bases lay in between. The CDR3 DNA reads as TGTGCCAGCAGTGAGACGGCGAGCTCTGGAAACACCATATATTTT. Translated, it gives CASSETASSGNTIYF.

This clonotype was detected only once. The J gene is TRBJ2-7, the V gene TRBV11-1, with a tentative D call TRBD2 (5 bases). The germline V and J ends were trimmed by 2 bases and 2 bases, with 16 bases remaining between them. Germline CDR1 SGHAT, CDR2 FQDESV (reference sequence). The CDR3 covers 16 residues. The CDR3 here is CASSLSGRTYPYEQYF. As DNA, the CDR3 is TGTGCCAGCAGCTTATCGGGAAGAACCTATCCCTACGAGCAGTACTTC.

The genes are TRBV5-1 and TRBJ2-1; TRBD2 aligns across 11 bases. CDR1 is SGHRS and CDR2 is YFSETQ in the germline V gene. V lost 1 base to trimming and J lost 8 bases; unmatched junction nucleotides: 11. The CDR3 is 17 amino acids. The CDR3 reads CASSLRGLAVSGDEQFF. CDR3 coding DNA: TGCGCCAGCAGCTTGAGGGGACTAGCGGTGTCTGGGGATGAGCAGTTCTTC. Using reference TRBV5-1 and TRBJ2-1 for the parts outside the CDR3, the full variable domain is KAGVTQTPRYLIKTRGQQVTLSCSPISGHRSVSWYQQTPGQGLQFLFEYFSETQRNKGNFPGRFSGRQFSNSRSEMNVSTLELGDSALYLCASSLRGLAVSGDEQFFGPGTRLTVL.